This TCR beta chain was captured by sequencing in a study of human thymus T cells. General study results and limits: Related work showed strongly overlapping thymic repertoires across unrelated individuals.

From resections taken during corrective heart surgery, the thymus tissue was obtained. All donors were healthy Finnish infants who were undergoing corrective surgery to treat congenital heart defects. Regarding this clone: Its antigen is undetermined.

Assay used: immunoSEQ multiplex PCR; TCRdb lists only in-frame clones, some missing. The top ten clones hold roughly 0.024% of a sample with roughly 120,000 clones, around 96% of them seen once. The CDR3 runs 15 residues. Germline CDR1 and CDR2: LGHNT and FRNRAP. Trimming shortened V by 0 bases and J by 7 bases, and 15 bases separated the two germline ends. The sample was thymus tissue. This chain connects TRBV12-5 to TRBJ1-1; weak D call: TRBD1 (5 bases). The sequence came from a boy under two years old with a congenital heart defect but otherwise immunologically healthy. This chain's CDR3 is CASGLVPGRVGEAFF. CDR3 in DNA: TGTGCTAGTGGTTTGGTACCAGGGCGAGTGGGTGAAGCTTTCTTT.